Below, one T cell receptor beta chain is given with its context. Its target is not known. Via MiXCR, TCRdb re-called the 5' RACE reads, giving one row per CDR3 protein. The sample contains about 510,000 distinct CDR3 sequences, 21% of which appear only once. This record comes from a study of T cells after yellow fever vaccination. On the study more broadly: SMART-Seq v4 Ultra Low Input served to prepare low-cell-number fractions. Findings and caveats of the study: Reappearance after the booster was observed for most primary-vaccination clones (roughly 97% CD4, less than 90% CD8).

The CDR3 length is 13 residues. Trimming took 3 bases from V and 7 from J, leaving 13 bases between them. Germline V gene lookup returns CDR1 SGHAT and CDR2 FQNNGV. Sequencing was performed on PBMCs, taken less than 25 days after the first yellow fever vaccination. The TCR originated in a man between 18 and 29 years old who received the YFV17D yellow fever vaccine. The V gene is TRBV11-2, the J gene TRBJ2-7; D tentatively fits TRBD1 or TRBD2 (5 bases each). The CDR3 sequence: CASSLGPSREQYF. CDR3 bases: TGTGCCAGCAGCTTGGGACCGTCTAGAGAGCAGTACTTC.